This TCR beta chain was profiled in a study of cytomegalovirus exposure and HLA in healthy donors. Regarding this clone: One end of the junction is discordant with germline, which a read error may explain.

Amplification used 60 Vbeta primers and 13 Jbeta primers. The protocol was immunoSEQ multiplex PCR, while the TCRdb copy is restricted to in-frame clones and leaves out a portion. This sample has roughly 130,000 clones, with about 73% found just once. The CDR3 covers 13 residues. Germline CDR1 and CDR2: SGHNT and YYREEE (reference sequence). The specimen sequenced was PBMCs. V gene TRBV5-4 combines with J gene TRBJ2-1; TRBD1 might be the D (6 bases). This clonotype was sampled from a human donor in good health. The CDR3 nucleotides read TGTGCCAGCAGCTTGACGCGACAGGTTGCGTCGGTCTTC. This translates into CASSLTRQVASVF.